These T cell receptor beta chains were read from a single sample in a study of regulatory T cells in long-lasting Graves disease. TCRdb reprocessed the multiplex PCR reads via MiXCR and lists one record per CDR3 protein. The table has a few hundred thousand distinct CDR3 sequences, approximately 25% seen once. The sequences come from peripheral blood mononuclear cells (PBMCs), collected when the disease was refractory, from a patient treated with antithyroid drugs. All receptors derive from a woman between 40 and 50 years old with Graves disease. Each CDR3 is given with its conserved first and last residue. D genes are given only for firm matches. Size tells how often a clone was seen (once, few, many) or the class of an expanded clone, and some rows leave it out.

once	TRBV9	TRBJ1-4	TRBD1	TGTGCCAGCAGCCCAGAGGGACAGGCAACTAATGAAAAACTGTTTTTT	CASSPEGQATNEKLFF
.	TRBV6-2/TRBV6-3	TRBJ1-2	TRBD1	TGTGCCACCGACCCGGGACAGGGGAGAAGTGGCTACACCTTC	CATDPGQGRSGYTF
many	TRBV6-1	TRBJ2-2	TRBD2	TGTGCCAGCAGTGTACCCTCCGGACTAGCGGGTCCCGGGGAGCTGTTTTTT	CASSVPSGLAGPGELFF
.	TRBV9	TRBJ1-4	.	TGTGCCAGCAGCGTAGGGGGGCGTGGAGAAAAACTGTTTTTT	CASSVGGRGEKLFF
once	TRBV27	TRBJ2-1	TRBD2	TGTGCCAGCGGTCAACTAGCGGGAGGGCTCAGGTTCTTC	CASGQLAGGLRFF
.	TRBV6-1	TRBJ1-2	TRBD1	TGTACCAGCACCCGGGACAGGGGCTATGGCTACACCTTC	CTSTRDRGYGYTF
.	TRBV5-1	TRBJ2-5	TRBD2	TGCGCCAGCAGCTACTCGGAGGGACTAGCGCGCCAAGAGACCCAGTACTTC	CASSYSEGLARQETQYF
.	TRBV11-2	TRBJ2-7	.	TGTGCCAGCAGCTTTTCCCTAGACTACGAGCAGTACTTC	CASSFSLDYEQYF
.	TRBV20-1	TRBJ2-5	TRBD2	TGCAGTCCTTTAGGACGGGCTAGCGGGATCGAGACCCAGTACTTC	CSPLGRASGIETQYF
many	TRBV3-1	TRBJ1-4	.	TGTGCCAGCAGCCAAGGCTGGCGGCCGAATGAAAAACTGTTTTTT	CASSQGWRPNEKLFF
.	TRBV10-3	TRBJ1-1	.	TGTGCCATCAGTGAGGGGGGGTACACTGAAGCTTTCTTT	CAISEGGYTEAFF